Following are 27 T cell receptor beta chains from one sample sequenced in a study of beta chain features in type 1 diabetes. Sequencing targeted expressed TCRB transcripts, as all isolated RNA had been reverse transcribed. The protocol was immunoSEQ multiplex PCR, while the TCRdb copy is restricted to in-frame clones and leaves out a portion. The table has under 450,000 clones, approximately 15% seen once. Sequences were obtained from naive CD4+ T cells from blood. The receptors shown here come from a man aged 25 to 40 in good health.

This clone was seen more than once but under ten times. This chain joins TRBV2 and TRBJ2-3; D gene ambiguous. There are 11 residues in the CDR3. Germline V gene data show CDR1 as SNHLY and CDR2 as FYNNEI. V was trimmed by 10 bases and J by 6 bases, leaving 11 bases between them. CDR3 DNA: TGTGCCACCGGGTGGGTGGATACGCAGTATTTT. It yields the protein CATGWVDTQYF.

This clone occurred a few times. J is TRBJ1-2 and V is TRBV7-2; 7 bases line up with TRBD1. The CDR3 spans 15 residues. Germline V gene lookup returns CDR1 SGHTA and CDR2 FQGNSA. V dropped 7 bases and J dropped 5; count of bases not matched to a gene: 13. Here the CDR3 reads CASTPSGQPTYGYTF. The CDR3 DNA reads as TGTGCCAGCACCCCCTCGGGACAGCCGACTTATGGCTACACCTTC.

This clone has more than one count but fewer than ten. The DNA for the CDR3 is TGCGCCAGCAGCTGGACCGGACCCCTCCCAGATACGCAGTATTTT. Its protein is CASSWTGPLPDTQYF. The chain uses TRBV5-1 and TRBJ2-3; D not resolved. The CDR3 consists of 15 residues. The germline V gene encodes CDR1 SGHRS and CDR2 YFSETQ. Trimming pared 3 bases from V and 4 bases from J, leaving 15 bases between.

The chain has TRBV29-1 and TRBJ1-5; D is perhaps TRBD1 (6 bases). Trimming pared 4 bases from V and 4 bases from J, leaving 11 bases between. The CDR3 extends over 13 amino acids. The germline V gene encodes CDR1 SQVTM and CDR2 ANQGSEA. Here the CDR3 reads CSVGGQPNQPQHF. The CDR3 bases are TGCAGCGTTGGAGGACAGCCTAATCAGCCCCAGCATTTT.

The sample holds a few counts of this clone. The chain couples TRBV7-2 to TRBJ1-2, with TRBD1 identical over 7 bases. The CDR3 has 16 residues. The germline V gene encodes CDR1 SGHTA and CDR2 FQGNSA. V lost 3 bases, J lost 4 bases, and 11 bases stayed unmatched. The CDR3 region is CASSFHTGQPSYGYTF. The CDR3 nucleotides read TGTGCCAGCAGCTTTCATACGGGACAGCCCTCCTATGGCTACACCTTC.

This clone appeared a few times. The CDR3 protein is CASSPSADTQYF. CDR3 DNA sequence: TGTGCCAGCAGCCCCTCGGCAGATACGCAGTATTTT. The gene calls are TRBV11-2 and TRBJ2-3, with D uncertain. The V end was cut by 5 bases, the J end by 4 bases, with 7 bases between. Germline V gives CDR1 SGHAT, CDR2 FQNNGV. The CDR3 runs 12 residues.

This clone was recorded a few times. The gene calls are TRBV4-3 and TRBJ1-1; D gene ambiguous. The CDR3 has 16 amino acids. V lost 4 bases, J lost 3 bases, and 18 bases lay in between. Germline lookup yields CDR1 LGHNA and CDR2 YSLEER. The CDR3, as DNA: TGCGCCAGCAGCCTATCATTCGGATTTGTGGACACTGAAGCTTTCTTT. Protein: CASSLSFGFVDTEAFF.

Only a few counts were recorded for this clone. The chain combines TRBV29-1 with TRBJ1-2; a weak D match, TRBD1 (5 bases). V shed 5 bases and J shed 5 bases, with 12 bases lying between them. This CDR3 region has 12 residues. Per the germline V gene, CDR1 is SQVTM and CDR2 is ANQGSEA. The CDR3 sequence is CSVNHGGYGYTF. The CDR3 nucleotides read TGCAGCGTTAACCACGGGGGTTATGGCTACACCTTC.

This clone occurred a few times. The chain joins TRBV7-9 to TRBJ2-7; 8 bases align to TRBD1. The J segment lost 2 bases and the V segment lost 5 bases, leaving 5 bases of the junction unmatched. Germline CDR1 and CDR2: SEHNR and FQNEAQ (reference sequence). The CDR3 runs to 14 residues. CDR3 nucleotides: TGTGCCAGCAGCGGCGGACAGGGAACCTACGAGCAGTACTTC. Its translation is CASSGGQGTYEQYF.

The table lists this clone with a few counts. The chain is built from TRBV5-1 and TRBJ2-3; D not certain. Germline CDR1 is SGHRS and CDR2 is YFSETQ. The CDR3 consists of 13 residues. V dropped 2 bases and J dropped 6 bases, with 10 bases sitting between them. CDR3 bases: TGCGCCAGCAGCTTAGGTCACTGGGATACGCAGTATTTT. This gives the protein CASSLGHWDTQYF.

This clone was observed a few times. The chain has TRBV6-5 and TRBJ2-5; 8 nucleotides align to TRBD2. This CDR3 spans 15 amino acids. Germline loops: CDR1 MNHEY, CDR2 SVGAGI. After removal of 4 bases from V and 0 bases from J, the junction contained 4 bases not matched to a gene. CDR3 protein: CASSSAGGNQETQYF. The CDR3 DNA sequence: TGTGCCAGCAGTTCCGCGGGGGGCAACCAAGAGACCCAGTACTTC.

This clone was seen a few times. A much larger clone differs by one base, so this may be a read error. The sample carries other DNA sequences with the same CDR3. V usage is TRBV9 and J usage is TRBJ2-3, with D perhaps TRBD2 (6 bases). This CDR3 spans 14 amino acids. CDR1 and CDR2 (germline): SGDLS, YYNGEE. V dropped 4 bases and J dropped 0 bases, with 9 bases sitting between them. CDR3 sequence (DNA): TGTGCCAGCAGCCCCAGCGGGAGCACAGATACGCAGTATTTT. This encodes CASSPSGSTDTQYF.

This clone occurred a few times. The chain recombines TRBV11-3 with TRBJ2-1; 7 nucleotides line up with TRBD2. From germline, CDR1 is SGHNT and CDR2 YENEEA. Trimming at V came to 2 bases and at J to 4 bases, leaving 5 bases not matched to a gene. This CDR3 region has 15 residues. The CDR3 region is CASSLMSGEYNEQFF. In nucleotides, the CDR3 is TGTGCCAGCAGCTTAATGAGCGGGGAGTACAATGAGCAGTTCTTC.

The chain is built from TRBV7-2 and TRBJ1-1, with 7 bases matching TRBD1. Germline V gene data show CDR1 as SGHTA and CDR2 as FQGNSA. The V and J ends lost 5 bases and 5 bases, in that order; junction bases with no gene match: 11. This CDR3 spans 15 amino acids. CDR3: CASSLPGRGATEAFF. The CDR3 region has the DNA TGTGCCAGCAGCCTCCCAGGCAGGGGGGCGACTGAAGCTTTCTTT.

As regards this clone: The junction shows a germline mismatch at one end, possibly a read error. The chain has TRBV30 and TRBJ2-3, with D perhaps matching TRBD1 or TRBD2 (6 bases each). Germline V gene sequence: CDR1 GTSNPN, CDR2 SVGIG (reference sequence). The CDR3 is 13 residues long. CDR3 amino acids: CAGSRGGPDTQYF. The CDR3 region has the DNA TGTGCCGGGAGCAGGGGAGGTCCGGATACGCAGTATTTT. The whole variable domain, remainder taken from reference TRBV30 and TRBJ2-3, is SQTIHQWPATLVQPVGSPLSLECTVEGTSNPNLYWYRQAAGRGLQLLFYSVGIGQISSEVPQNLSASRPQDRQFILSSKKLLLSDSGFYLCAGSRGGPDTQYFGPGTRLTVL.

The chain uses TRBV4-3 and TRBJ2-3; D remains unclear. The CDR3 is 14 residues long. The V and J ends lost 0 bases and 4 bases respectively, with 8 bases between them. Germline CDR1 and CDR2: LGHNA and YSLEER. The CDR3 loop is CASSQEQFADTQYF. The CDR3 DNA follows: TGCGCCAGCAGCCAAGAACAGTTTGCAGATACGCAGTATTTT.

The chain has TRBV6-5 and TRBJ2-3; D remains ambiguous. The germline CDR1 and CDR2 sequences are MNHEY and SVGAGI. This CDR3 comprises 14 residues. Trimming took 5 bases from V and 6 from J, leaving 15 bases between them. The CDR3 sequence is CASSRVSGQDTQYF. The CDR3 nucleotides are TGTGCCAGCAGTAGAGTATCGGGTCAGGATACGCAGTATTTT.

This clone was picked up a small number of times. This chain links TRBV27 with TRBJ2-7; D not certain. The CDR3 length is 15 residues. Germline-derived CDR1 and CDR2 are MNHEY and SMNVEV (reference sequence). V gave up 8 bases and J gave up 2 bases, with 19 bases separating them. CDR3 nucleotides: TGTGCCAGCCGAACCATTTTTCGTGGGACCTACGAGCAGTACGTC. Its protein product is CASRTIFRGTYEQYV.

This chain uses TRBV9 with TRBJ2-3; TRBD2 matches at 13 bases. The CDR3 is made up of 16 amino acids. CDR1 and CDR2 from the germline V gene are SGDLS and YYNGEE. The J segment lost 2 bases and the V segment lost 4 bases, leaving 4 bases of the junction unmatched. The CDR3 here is CASSPLAGGATDTQYF. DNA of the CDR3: TGTGCCAGCAGCCCACTAGCGGGAGGGGCCACAGATACGCAGTATTTT. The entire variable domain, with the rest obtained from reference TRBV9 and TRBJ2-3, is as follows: DSGVTQTPKHLITATGQRVTLRCSPRSGDLSVYWYQQSLDQGLQFLIQYYNGEERAKGNILERFSAQQFPDLHSELNLSSLELGDSALYFCASSPLAGGATDTQYFGPGTRLTVL.

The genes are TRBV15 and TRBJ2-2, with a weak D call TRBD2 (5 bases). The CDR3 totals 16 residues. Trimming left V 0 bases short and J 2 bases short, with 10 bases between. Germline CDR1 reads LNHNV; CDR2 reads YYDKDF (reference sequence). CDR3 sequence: CATSRDLAGNTGELFF. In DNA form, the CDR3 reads TGTGCCACCAGCAGAGATCTGGCGGGTAACACCGGGGAGCTGTTTTTT.

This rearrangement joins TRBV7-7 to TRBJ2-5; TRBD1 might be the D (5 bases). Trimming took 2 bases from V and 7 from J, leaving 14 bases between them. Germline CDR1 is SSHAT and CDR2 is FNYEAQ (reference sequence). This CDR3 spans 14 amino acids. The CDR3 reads CASSLLDSSGTQYF. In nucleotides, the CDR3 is TGTGCCAGCAGCTTACTCGACAGTTCTGGGACCCAGTACTTC.

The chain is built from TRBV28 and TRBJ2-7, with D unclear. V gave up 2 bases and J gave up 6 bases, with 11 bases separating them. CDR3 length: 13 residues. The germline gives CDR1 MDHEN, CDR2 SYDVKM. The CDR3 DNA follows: TGTGCCAGCAGTTTACCACCGCCGGGCGAGCAGTACGTC. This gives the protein CASSLPPPGEQYV.

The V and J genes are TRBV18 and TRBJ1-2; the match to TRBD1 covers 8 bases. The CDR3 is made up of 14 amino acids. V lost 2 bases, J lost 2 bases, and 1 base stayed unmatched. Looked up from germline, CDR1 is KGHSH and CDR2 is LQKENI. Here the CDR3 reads CASSPRDRNYGYTF. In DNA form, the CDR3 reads TGTGCCAGCTCACCAAGGGACAGGAACTATGGCTACACCTTC.

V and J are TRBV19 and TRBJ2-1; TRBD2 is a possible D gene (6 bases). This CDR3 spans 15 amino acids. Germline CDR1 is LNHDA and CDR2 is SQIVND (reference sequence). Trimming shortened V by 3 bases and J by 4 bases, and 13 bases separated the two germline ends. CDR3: CASSMGAGQYNEQFF. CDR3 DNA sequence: TGTGCCAGTAGTATGGGAGCGGGCCAATACAATGAGCAGTTCTTC.

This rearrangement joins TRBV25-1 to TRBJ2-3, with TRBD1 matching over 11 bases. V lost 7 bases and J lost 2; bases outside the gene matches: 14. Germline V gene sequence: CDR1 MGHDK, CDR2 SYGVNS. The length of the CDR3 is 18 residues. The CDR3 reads CASMLLWTGGFVTDTQYF. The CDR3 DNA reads TGTGCCAGCATGTTGTTATGGACAGGGGGCTTCGTCACAGATACGCAGTATTTT.

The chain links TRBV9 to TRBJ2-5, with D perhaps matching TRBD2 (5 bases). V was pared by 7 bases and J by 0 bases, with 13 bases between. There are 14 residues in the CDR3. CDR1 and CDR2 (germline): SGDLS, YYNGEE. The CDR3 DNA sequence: TGTGCCAGCTCCGGGATGCTGTACCAAGAGACCCAGTACTTC. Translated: CASSGMLYQETQYF.

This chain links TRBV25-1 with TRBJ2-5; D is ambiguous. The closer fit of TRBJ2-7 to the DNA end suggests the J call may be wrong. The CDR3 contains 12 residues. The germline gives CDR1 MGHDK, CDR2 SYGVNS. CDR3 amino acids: CASGHGTYEQYF. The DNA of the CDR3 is TGTGCCAGCGGCCATGGGACCTACGAGCAGTACTTC.